Following are 31 T cell receptor beta chains from one sample sequenced in a study of radiotherapy plus CTLA-4 blockade in lung cancer. Repertoires were generated with immunoSEQ multiplex PCR, while TCRdb's copy carries only in-frame clones and drops some. The sample comprises over 100,000 clones, more than 65% of which are singletons, and 3.3% rests with the top ten. The specimen comprised peripheral blood, sampled from a patient treated with radiotherapy plus ipilimumab. The receptors come from a human donor with non-small cell lung cancer that progressed on radiotherapy plus ipilimumab. Some clones in this sample may be carry-over from other donors' samples.

The rearrangement joins TRBV6-1 to TRBJ1-4; TRBD1 matches 7 bases. With 7 bases clipped from V and 8 bases from J, the junction kept 7 bases outside the gene matches. Germline loops: CDR1 MNHNS, CDR2 SASEGT. The CDR3 length is 13 residues. The CDR3 loop reads CASTMTGREKLFF. The CDR3 DNA reads as TGTGCCAGCACCATGACAGGGAGGGAAAAACTGTTTTTT.

The V and J genes are TRBV12-1 and TRBJ2-7; the tabulated D call, TRBD1, remains unverified against the DNA. TRBV12-1 is a pseudogene locus. The CDR3 loop spans 15 amino acids. CDR3 nucleotide sequence: TGTGCCAGCAGCGCCCCTGGACAGGGGGCGGGCGAGCAGTACTTC. It encodes CASSAPGQGAGEQYF.

This clone was seen a few times. The CDR3 protein is CSASFTGELLYNEQFF. The CDR3 DNA sequence: TGCAGCGCATCCTTCACGGGGGAGCTACTATACAATGAGCAGTTCTTC. V is TRBV29-1 and J is TRBJ2-1, with D possibly being TRBD2 (6 bases). Trimming shortened V by 7 bases and J by 4 bases, and 23 bases separated the two germline ends. This CDR3 is 16 amino acids long. Germline V gene sequence: CDR1 SQVTM, CDR2 ANQGSEA.

The V gene is TRBV15, the J gene TRBJ2-2; 10 bases line up with TRBD1. The V gene's germline CDR1 is LNHNV and CDR2 YYDKDF (reference sequence). V lost 5 bases to trimming and J lost 6 bases; unmatched junction nucleotides: 9. The CDR3 runs to 16 residues. This CDR3 is CATSGGTGEWAGELFF. The CDR3 bases are TGTGCCACCAGCGGCGGGACAGGGGAATGGGCCGGGGAGCTGTTTTTT.

About this clone: One base away lies a much larger clone, so this may be a sequencing read error. The same CDR3 is also encoded by other DNA sequences in this sample. The chain uses TRBV6-5 and TRBJ2-7, with 7 bases fitting TRBD1. There are 16 residues in the CDR3. V trimming: 6 bases; J trimming: 5 bases; junction bases outside the gene matches: 16. In germline, CDR1 is MNHEY, CDR2 SVGAGI. The CDR3 loop is CASSYSFRQGEHEQYF. CDR3 nucleotides: TGTGCCAGCAGCTACAGTTTCCGACAGGGTGAGCACGAGCAGTACTTC.

The chain carries TRBV19 and TRBJ1-2; D remains unclear. The CDR3 has 12 amino acids. Per the germline V gene, CDR1 is LNHDA and CDR2 is SQIVND (reference sequence). Trimming took off 5 bases at V and 3 bases at J, with 7 bases between the two ends. The CDR3, as DNA: TGTGCCAGTAGTTACAGTTACTATGGCTACACCTTC. This translates into CASSYSYYGYTF.

The genes are TRBV4-2 and TRBJ1-4; 8 positions agree with TRBD1. The CDR3 is made up of 17 amino acids. Germline CDR1 and CDR2: LGHNA and YNFKEQ. Trimming removed 2 bases from V and 1 base from J; junction bases left unmatched: 6. This CDR3 reads CASSQLGQGGTNEKLFF. The CDR3, as DNA: TGTGCCAGCAGCCAACTCGGACAGGGTGGAACTAATGAAAAACTGTTTTTT.

The chain carries TRBV6-5 and TRBJ2-1; D perhaps matches TRBD1 (6 bases). Per germline, CDR1 MNHEY and CDR2 SVGAGI. The CDR3 is made up of 13 amino acids. The V and J ends lost 5 bases and 5 bases respectively, with 10 bases between them. This chain's CDR3 is CASSRTVDNEQFF. CDR3 in DNA: TGTGCCAGCAGTCGGACAGTTGACAATGAGCAGTTCTTC.

This rearrangement joins TRBV5-1 to TRBJ1-1; no definite D call. CDR1 and CDR2 (germline): SGHRS, YFSETQ. Trimming took 1 base from V and 4 from J, leaving 11 bases between them. This CDR3 comprises 14 residues. CDR3 sequence: CASSLSSEGTEAFF. Here the CDR3 DNA reads TGCGCCAGCAGCTTGTCATCAGAGGGCACTGAAGCTTTCTTT.

The chain combines TRBV7-8 with TRBJ2-2; 8 bases map to TRBD1. Germline CDR1 and CDR2: SGHVS and FQNEAQ. The CDR3 runs to 17 residues. V shed 2 bases, J shed 0 bases, and the junction held 5 bases outside the gene matches. Here the CDR3 DNA reads TGTGCCAGCAGCTTACTGCCAGGGGGCGCGAACACCGGGGAGCTGTTTTTT. Translated: CASSLLPGGANTGELFF.

The chain links TRBV28 to TRBJ2-7; TRBD2 might be the D (6 bases). V lost 2 bases and J 6 bases, leaving 8 bases between the germline ends. The CDR3 covers 12 residues. The germline V gene encodes CDR1 MDHEN and CDR2 SYDVKM. The CDR3 spells CASSLVGGEQYF. Here the CDR3 DNA reads TGTGCCAGCAGTTTAGTGGGGGGCGAGCAGTACTTC.

CDR3 nucleotide sequence: TGTGCCATCAGTACAGGCCGTGGGTCCTACGAGCAGTACTTC. Amino acid sequence: CAISTGRGSYEQYF. The chain recombines TRBV10-3 with TRBJ2-7; a weak D match, TRBD1 (5 bases). Germline CDR1 reads ENHRY; CDR2 reads SYGVKD. This CDR3 spans 14 amino acids. Trimming removed 5 bases at V and 1 base at J, with 12 bases between.

The V call is TRBV13, the J call TRBJ1-4, with TRBD1 matching over 7 bases. Unmatched junction bases numbered 4, after V lost 5 bases and J lost 4 bases. CDR1 and CDR2 (germline): PRHDT, FYEKMQ (reference sequence). CDR3 length equals 14 residues. As DNA, the CDR3 is TGTGCCAGCAGCCCCCAGGGGGATAATGAAAAACTGTTTTTT. Residues: CASSPQGDNEKLFF.

In this sample, this clone turned up a few times. The chain is built from TRBV10-3 and TRBJ2-7, with D unresolved. V was clipped by 0 bases and J by 5 bases, with 5 bases between them. This CDR3 is 12 amino acids long. Per germline, CDR1 ENHRY and CDR2 SYGVKD. Here the CDR3 reads CAISESVDEQYF. In DNA form, the CDR3 reads TGTGCCATCAGTGAGTCTGTTGACGAGCAGTACTTC.

On this clone: Mismatch with germline at one junction end may stem from a read error. The chain links TRBV2 to TRBJ1-6; 7 bases agree with TRBD1. Looked up from germline, CDR1 is SNHLY and CDR2 is FYNNEI. The CDR3 contains 14 residues. The CDR3, as DNA: TGTGCCAGCACCTTGGACAGGTGGGATTCACCCCCCCACTTT. Its protein is CASTLDRWDSPPHF.

The chain employs TRBV19 and TRBJ1-4, with unresolved D. There are 16 residues in the CDR3. CDR1 and CDR2 from the germline V gene are LNHDA and SQIVND (reference sequence). V was clipped by 4 bases and J by 8 bases, with 20 bases between them. CDR3 bases: TGTGCCAGTAGTACACTGGACCCGACGGGAGGGGAAAAACTGTTTTTT. Its translation: CASSTLDPTGGEKLFF.

V usage is TRBV18 and J usage is TRBJ2-6; D is unclear. This CDR3 is 17 amino acids long. V lost 2 bases and J lost 1, with 12 bases in between. CDR1 KGHSH and CDR2 LQKENI come from the germline V gene. The CDR3 sequence is CASSPNPRTSGANVLTF. As DNA, the CDR3 is TGTGCCAGCTCACCAAATCCAAGAACTTCTGGGGCCAACGTCCTGACTTTC. The variable domain in full, completed from reference TRBV18 and TRBJ2-6, reads NAGVMQNPRHLVRRRGQEARLRCSPMKGHSHVYWYRQLPEEGLKFMVYLQKENIIDESGMPKERFSAEFPKEGPSILRIQQVVRGDSAAYFCASSPNPRTSGANVLTFGAGSRLTVL.

The rearrangement joins TRBV28 to TRBJ2-7; TRBD1 might be the D (6 bases). Per germline, CDR1 MDHEN and CDR2 SYDVKM. Trimming left V 2 bases short and J 4 bases short, with 15 bases between. This CDR3 region has 15 residues. The CDR3 loop is CASSLTADDRYEQYF. The CDR3, as DNA: TGTGCCAGCAGTTTAACCGCGGACGACAGGTACGAGCAGTACTTC.

This clone was seen a few times. V and J are TRBV5-1 and TRBJ2-3; 14 bases map to TRBD2. V dropped 4 bases and J dropped 5; count of bases not matched to a gene: 3. Germline V gene data show CDR1 as SGHRS and CDR2 as YFSETQ. This CDR3 is built from 15 residues. The CDR3 protein is CASSTTSGGEDTQYF. The DNA of the CDR3 is TGCGCCAGCAGCACGACTAGCGGGGGGGAAGATACGCAGTATTTT. Variable domain in full (rest from reference TRBV5-1 and TRBJ2-3): KAGVTQTPRYLIKTRGQQVTLSCSPISGHRSVSWYQQTPGQGLQFLFEYFSETQRNKGNFPGRFSGRQFSNSRSEMNVSTLELGDSALYLCASSTTSGGEDTQYFGPGTRLTVL.

V gene TRBV5-1 combines with J gene TRBJ1-2, with TRBD1 matching 9 bases. The ends lost 4 bases at V and 3 bases at J; junction bases unmatched: 10. CDR3 length: 16 residues. CDR1 SGHRS and CDR2 YFSETQ come from the germline V gene. The chain's CDR3 is CASSPLPGQGHYGYTF. CDR3 in DNA: TGCGCCAGCAGCCCTTTACCGGGACAGGGCCACTATGGCTACACCTTC.

This clone was seen only once. The chain links TRBV10-3 to TRBJ1-5; weak D call: TRBD1 (6 bases). CDR1 ENHRY and CDR2 SYGVKD come from the germline V gene. V shed 0 bases and J shed 7 bases, with 25 bases lying between them. The CDR3 extends over 19 amino acids. The CDR3 loop reads CAISESDGRSGSGGQPQHF. The CDR3 DNA sequence: TGTGCCATCAGTGAGTCGGACGGCCGATCGGGAAGTGGGGGCCAGCCCCAGCATTTT.

V gene TRBV28 combines with J gene TRBJ1-5; no clear D gene. V lost 3 bases and J 7 bases, leaving 10 bases between the germline ends. From germline, CDR1 is MDHEN and CDR2 SYDVKM. The CDR3 totals 13 residues. The CDR3 DNA follows: TGTGCCAGCAGTTTCCGAGGTTGGCAGCCCCAGCATTTT. Amino acids: CASSFRGWQPQHF.

The chain couples TRBV7-2 to TRBJ1-5; 11 nucleotides line up with TRBD1. The germline gives CDR1 SGHTA, CDR2 FQGNSA. With V trimmed by 7 bases and J by 2 bases, 13 bases remained unmatched. The CDR3 sequence is 18 residues long. In DNA form, the CDR3 reads TGTGCCAGCACCTCTAGCGCCGGACAGGGGGCTCGCAATCAGCCCCAGCATTTT. Its translation: CASTSSAGQGARNQPQHF.

CDR3 in amino acids: CAGGDRAIYGYTF. As DNA, the CDR3 is TGTGCCGGCGGGGACAGGGCTATCTATGGCTACACCTTC. This sequence joins TRBV6-5 and TRBJ1-2; 9 bases agree with TRBD1. V lost 11 bases to trimming and J lost 4 bases; unmatched junction nucleotides: 8. Looked up from germline, CDR1 is MNHEY and CDR2 is SVGAGI. This CDR3 comprises 13 residues.

The gene calls are TRBV7-9 and TRBJ1-3; D gene uncertain. Per the germline V gene, CDR1 is SEHNR and CDR2 is FQNEAQ (reference sequence). This CDR3 has 15 residues. Trimming removed 5 bases from V and 4 bases from J, with 15 bases in between. This CDR3 is CASSPGGSIGNTIYF. CDR3 sequence (DNA): TGTGCCAGCAGCCCCGGAGGGAGCATAGGAAACACCATATATTTT.

This chain links TRBV6-1 with TRBJ2-7, with 9 positions matching TRBD1. This CDR3 has 14 residues. The germline V gene has CDR1 MNHNS and CDR2 SASEGT. Losses at the gene ends were 6 bases for V and 3 bases for J; bases not matched to a gene: 6. The CDR3 nucleotides are TGTGCCAGCAGAAACAGGGGGCGCGACTACGAGCAGTACTTC. Protein sequence: CASRNRGRDYEQYF.

The V and J genes are TRBV18 and TRBJ1-3, with D hard to call. Germline CDR1 and CDR2: KGHSH and LQKENI. The CDR3 contains 16 residues. The V and J ends lost 3 bases and 0 bases respectively, with 12 bases between them. The CDR3 DNA sequence: TGTGCCAGCTCACCGAACCTAGGGAGCTCTGGAAACACCATATATTTT. Translated: CASSPNLGSSGNTIYF.

The chain recombines TRBV30 with TRBJ1-2; no clear D gene. The CDR3 has 11 amino acids. Trimming removed 2 bases from V and 8 bases from J, with 9 bases in between. Germline V lookup: CDR1 GTSNPN, CDR2 SVGIG (reference sequence). CDR3 region: CAWSLQAGYTF. The CDR3 bases are TGTGCCTGGAGTCTTCAAGCGGGCTACACCTTC. The full variable domain, completed using reference TRBV30 and TRBJ1-2, is SQTIHQWPATLVQPVGSPLSLECTVEGTSNPNLYWYRQAAGRGLQLLFYSVGIGQISSEVPQNLSASRPQDRQFILSSKKLLLSDSGFYLCAWSLQAGYTFGSGTRLTVV.

J is TRBJ2-7 and V is TRBV28, with TRBD1 matching 11 bases. The CDR3 is 16 amino acids. V shed 1 base and J 2 bases; nucleotides not matched to a gene: 4. CDR1 and CDR2 (germline): MDHEN, SYDVKM. The CDR3 is CASSLFGQGAAYEQYF. CDR3 nucleotides: TGTGCCAGCAGTTTATTTGGACAGGGGGCCGCCTACGAGCAGTACTTC.

This clone was counted between two and nine times. The rearrangement joins TRBV5-1 to TRBJ2-7; D may be TRBD1 (5 bases). From germline, CDR1 is SGHRS and CDR2 YFSETQ. Trimming took 2 bases from V and 4 from J, leaving 13 bases between them. The CDR3 totals 14 residues. The CDR3 protein is CASSFRHRSYEQYF. CDR3 nucleotide sequence: TGCGCCAGCAGCTTTCGGCACAGGTCGTACGAGCAGTACTTC.

J is TRBJ2-1 and V is TRBV11-2, with 10 bases matching TRBD2. V was clipped by 4 bases and J by 8 bases; unmatched bases: 8. The CDR3 has 15 amino acids. Germline V gene sequence: CDR1 SGHAT, CDR2 FQNNGV. This CDR3 reads CASSSGLAAAHEQFF. The CDR3 nucleotides read TGTGCCAGCAGCTCAGGACTAGCGGCCGCCCATGAGCAGTTCTTC.